This paragraph reports one T cell receptor beta chain. These data originate in a study of blood T cell repertoires in COVID-19. On the study more broadly: Collection of acute and convalescent COVID-19 samples took place in the United States, Italy and Spain. T cells, B-cell-depleted T cells, or PBMCs supplied cDNA or gDNA.

CDR1 and CDR2 (germline): WNHNN, SYGVQD (reference sequence). Losses at the gene ends were 6 bases for V and 4 bases for J; bases not matched to a gene: 5. This CDR3 contains 15 residues. As processed by the authors: Quantification of nucleated cells was approximated via reference gene primer amplification. The repertoire was sequenced with immunoSEQ multiplex PCR; TCRdb's copy has only in-frame clones and lacks some. Clone size and the V and J calls come from that table; the DNA yielded D and trimming. Among 44,000 or so clones, about four fifths were seen once, and the ten largest hold about 4.4%. The sequenced sample was peripheral blood. The chain combines TRBV10-1 with TRBJ2-2, with 10 bases identical to TRBD2. This TCR was recovered from a man in his fifties with active COVID-19. The CDR3 bases are TGCGCCAGCAGATTAGCGGGGGGTATCACCGGGGAGCTGTTTTTT. This translates into CASRLAGGITGELFF.